This T cell receptor beta chain is from a study of cytomegalovirus exposure and HLA in healthy donors. Vbeta (60) and Jbeta (13) primers were used in the PCR. Here immunoSEQ multiplex PCR was the method, and the copy in TCRdb shows in-frame clones only, minus some. The sample consists of approximately 190,000 clones, about 81% of them appearing once. V was cut by 5 bases and J by 5 bases, with 17 bases left in between. The CDR3 is 14 residues long. Germline loops: CDR1 SGHRS, CDR2 YFSETQ. This clonotype was sampled from a woman younger than 35 in good health and CMV-seronegative. The rearrangement joins TRBV5-1 to TRBJ2-7; no clear D. The specimen sequenced was PBMCs. The CDR3 here is CASSFGGFRDEQYF. Written as DNA, the CDR3 is TGCGCCAGCAGTTTTGGCGGCTTCAGAGACGAGCAGTACTTC.